This TCR beta chain was retrieved from a study of blood T cell repertoires in COVID-19. CDR1 and CDR2 from the germline V gene are GTSNPN and SVGIG (reference sequence). The CDR3 is made up of 12 amino acids. Trimming removed 2 bases at V and 8 bases at J, with 12 bases between. Methods used by the authors: Cell counts per sample came from amplifying reference gene primers. TCRdb's copy holds only in-frame clones and misses some; the assay was immunoSEQ multiplex PCR. V and J calls and clone size come straight from that table; D and trimming were deduced from the DNA. The table lists under 130,000 clones, approximately 81% of them singletons, with 2.1% in the top ten.

Sequencing was performed on peripheral blood. The clonotype was recovered from a human donor in a cohort sampled during active COVID-19. The chain links TRBV30 to TRBJ1-1; no firm D call. CDR3 region: CAWSPGPQEAFF. The CDR3 nucleotides read TGTGCCTGGAGTCCTGGGCCCCAGGAAGCTTTCTTT. Full variable domain (missing parts from reference TRBV30 and TRBJ1-1): SQTIHQWPATLVQPVGSPLSLECTVEGTSNPNLYWYRQAAGRGLQLLFYSVGIGQISSEVPQNLSASRPQDRQFILSSKKLLLSDSGFYLCAWSPGPQEAFFGQGTRLTVV.